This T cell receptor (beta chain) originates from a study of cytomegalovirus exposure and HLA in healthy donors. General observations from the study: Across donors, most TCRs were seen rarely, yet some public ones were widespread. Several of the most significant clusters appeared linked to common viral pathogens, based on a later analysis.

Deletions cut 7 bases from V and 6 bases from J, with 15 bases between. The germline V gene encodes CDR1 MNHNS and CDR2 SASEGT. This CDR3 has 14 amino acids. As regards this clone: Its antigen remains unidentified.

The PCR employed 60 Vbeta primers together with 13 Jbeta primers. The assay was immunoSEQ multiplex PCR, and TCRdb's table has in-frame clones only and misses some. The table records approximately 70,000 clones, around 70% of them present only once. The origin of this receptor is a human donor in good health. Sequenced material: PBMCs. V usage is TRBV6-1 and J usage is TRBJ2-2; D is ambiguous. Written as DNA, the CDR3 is TGTGCCAGCACGGGTGGAAGGTCGGCCGGGGAGCTGTTTTTT. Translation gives CASTGGRSAGELFF.